The 32 T cell receptor beta chains given below trace back to one sample, sequenced in a study of Ad26.COV2.S vaccination and SARS-CoV-2 variants. Sequencing was performed with immunoSEQ multiplex PCR; in TCRdb, only in-frame clones are kept and a portion is missing. The data show more than 300,000 clones, with 75% to 90% seen just once and about 4.6% held by the top ten. Regarding treatment: approximately 18 received Ad26.COV2.S at low or high dose, single or two shots; about 5 received placebo; per-sample allocation not given. Samples came from day 63 after the first vaccine or placebo injection. This specimen was peripheral blood, taken in a trial of Ad26.COV2.S vaccine versus placebo. These receptors were collected from a person between 18 and 60 years old who received the Ad26.COV2.S COVID-19 vaccine or a placebo.

The rearrangement uses TRBV5-1 and TRBJ2-3; possible D gene TRBD2, 6 bases. Trimming stripped 3 bases from V and 4 bases from J, with 18 bases between. The CDR3 runs 16 residues. CDR1 and CDR2 (germline): SGHRS, YFSETQ. The CDR3 spells CASSWTTRQAADTQYF. Written as DNA, the CDR3 is TGCGCCAGCAGCTGGACTACCCGGCAGGCAGCAGATACGCAGTATTTT. The complete variable domain, with remaining parts taken from reference TRBV5-1 and TRBJ2-3, reads KAGVTQTPRYLIKTRGQQVTLSCSPISGHRSVSWYQQTPGQGLQFLFEYFSETQRNKGNFPGRFSGRQFSNSRSEMNVSTLELGDSALYLCASSWTTRQAADTQYFGPGTRLTVL.

The chain has TRBV19 and TRBJ1-2; 7 bases line up with TRBD1. The V gene end was trimmed by 4 bases and the J gene end by 3 bases; junction bases not matched to a gene: 5. The CDR3 consists of 14 residues. The germline V gene encodes CDR1 LNHDA and CDR2 SQIVND (reference sequence). CDR3 bases: TGTGCCAGTAGTACTACAGGGGTGGACTATGGCTACACCTTC. Protein product: CASSTTGVDYGYTF.

This clone appeared once. This chain connects TRBV3-1 (or the pseudogene TRBV3-2) to TRBJ2-5; 8 bases agree with TRBD1. Per germline, CDR1 LGHDT and CDR2 YNNKEL (reference sequence). With V trimmed by 4 bases and J by 1 base, 2 bases remained unmatched. The CDR3 sequence is 14 residues long. The chain's CDR3 is CASSRQGRQETQYF. Written as DNA, the CDR3 is TGTGCCAGCAGCCGACAGGGGCGCCAAGAGACCCAGTACTTC.

A single count supports this clone. The same CDR3 arises from other DNA sequences in this sample as well. This sequence joins TRBV5-4 and TRBJ2-1; D unclear. The CDR3 covers 12 residues. Germline V gene data show CDR1 as SGHNT and CDR2 as YYREEE (reference sequence). Trimming removed 4 bases at V and 9 bases at J, with 11 bases between. CDR3 bases: TGTGCCAGCAGCCTGGCGGTGGGTGAGCAGTTCTTC. This encodes CASSLAVGEQFF.

The V gene is TRBV20-1, the J gene TRBJ1-1; D gene ambiguous. The CDR3 sequence is 9 residues long. V lost 5 bases and J 11 bases, leaving 9 bases between the germline ends. The germline CDR1 and CDR2 sequences are DFQATT and SNEGSKA (reference sequence). The CDR3 nucleotides read TGCAGTGCTCAGGACGGGGCTTTCTTT. This codes for CSAQDGAFF.

The chain recombines TRBV6-5 with TRBJ2-7; 8 bases fit TRBD1. The germline V gene has CDR1 MNHEY and CDR2 SVGAGI. The V gene end was trimmed by 6 bases and the J gene end by 6 bases; junction bases not matched to a gene: 4. The length of the CDR3 is 12 residues. The DNA of the CDR3 is TGTGCCAGCAGGGACAGGGTATCCGAGCAGTACTTC. Protein sequence: CASRDRVSEQYF.

This clone was recorded only once. This rearrangement joins TRBV12-3 or TRBV12-4 to TRBJ1-3; unclear D gene. The CDR3 has 12 amino acids. Trimming removed 0 bases from V and 7 bases from J, with 4 bases in between. The CDR3 protein is CASSLAPNTIYF. The CDR3 DNA sequence: TGTGCCAGCAGTTTAGCACCCAACACCATATATTTT.

The V and J genes are TRBV20-1 and TRBJ2-3, with TRBD1 matching 8 bases. The junction had 14 bases not matched to a gene; V was cut back by 3 bases and J by 9 bases. Looked up from germline, CDR1 is DFQATT and CDR2 is SNEGSKA (reference sequence). The CDR3 is made up of 15 amino acids. This CDR3 reads CSASNRRTQGATQYF. CDR3 sequence (DNA): TGCAGTGCTAGTAATCGTCGGACCCAGGGGGCGACGCAGTATTTT.

As concerns this clone: Other nucleotide sequences from this sample produce the same CDR3. This rearrangement joins TRBV4-2 to TRBJ2-6; D is unresolved. Looked up from germline, CDR1 is LGHNA and CDR2 is YNFKEQ. This CDR3 comprises 15 residues. V lost 1 base, J lost 0 bases, and 4 bases lay in between. The CDR3, as DNA: TGTGCCAGCAGCCAAGGAGGCTCTGGGGCCAACGTCCTGACTTTC. The encoded protein is CASSQGGSGANVLTF.

The CDR3 reads CATSRVGLAEETQYF. Written as DNA, the CDR3 is TGTGCCACCAGCAGAGTGGGACTAGCAGAAGAGACCCAGTACTTC. The genes are TRBV15 and TRBJ2-5; TRBD2 matches 9 bases. Trimming took 1 base from V and 3 from J; bases not matched to a gene: 3. Germline V gene sequence: CDR1 LNHNV, CDR2 YYDKDF (reference sequence). The CDR3 is made up of 15 amino acids.

The chain carries TRBV29-1 and TRBJ1-5; D might be TRBD1 (5 bases). V lost 3 bases, J lost 1 base, and 7 bases lay in between. The CDR3 is 13 amino acids. The germline V gene encodes CDR1 SQVTM and CDR2 ANQGSEA. Written as DNA, the CDR3 is TGCAGCGTTGACCCAGGGAGCAATCAGCCCCAGCATTTT. Translated: CSVDPGSNQPQHF.

The chain has TRBV18 and TRBJ1-4; TRBD1 matches at 7 bases. The V and J ends lost 3 bases and 8 bases, in that order; junction bases with no gene match: 6. CDR1 and CDR2 (germline): KGHSH, LQKENI. The CDR3 spans 14 residues. CDR3 DNA: TGTGCCAGCTCACCTGAGGGGGCTGGGGAAAAACTGTTTTTT. Its translation: CASSPEGAGEKLFF.

A few counts support this clone. The rearrangement joins TRBV19 to TRBJ2-2; the match to TRBD1 covers 9 bases. Trimming removed 5 bases from V and 1 base from J; junction bases left unmatched: 8. The CDR3 is 17 amino acids. Germline CDR1 is LNHDA and CDR2 is SQIVND (reference sequence). Here the CDR3 DNA reads TGTGCCAGTAGTTCGCCCTCGGGACAGGGGAACACCGGGGAGCTGTTTTTT. The encoded protein is CASSSPSGQGNTGELFF.

Comment on this clone: Additional DNA sequences in this sample encode the identical CDR3. The rearrangement links TRBV9 to TRBJ2-3; D call uncertain. This CDR3 is 14 amino acids long. The germline CDR1 and CDR2 sequences are SGDLS and YYNGEE. Trimming stripped 2 bases from V and 0 bases from J, with 7 bases between. CDR3 DNA sequence: TGTGCCAGCAGCGTGGCGGTAAGCACAGATACGCAGTATTTT. Translating it yields CASSVAVSTDTQYF. The full variable domain, its missing parts supplied by reference TRBV9 and TRBJ2-3, is DSGVTQTPKHLITATGQRVTLRCSPRSGDLSVYWYQQSLDQGLQFLIQYYNGEERAKGNILERFSAQQFPDLHSELNLSSLELGDSALYFCASSVAVSTDTQYFGPGTRLTVL.

The chain has TRBV9 and TRBJ2-7, with 13 bases fitting TRBD2. There are 14 residues in the CDR3. The ends lost 4 bases at V and 5 bases at J; junction bases unmatched: 3. Germline values: CDR1 SGDLS, CDR2 YYNGEE. CDR3 coding DNA: TGTGCCAGCAGCCAGGGACTAGCGGGAAACGAGCAGTACTTC. It translates to CASSQGLAGNEQYF.

About this clone: This sample also contains other DNA sequences that code for the same CDR3. This chain links TRBV7-9 with TRBJ1-4; D ambiguous. The CDR3 sequence is 14 residues long. V gave up 1 base and J gave up 2 bases, with 5 bases separating them. Germline V gene lookup returns CDR1 SEHNR and CDR2 FQNEAQ (reference sequence). DNA for the CDR3: TGTGCCAGCAGCTTAGGAGGGACTAATGAAAAACTGTTTTTT. Its translation: CASSLGGTNEKLFF.

CDR3 nucleotides: TGTGCCAGCAGTGAACCCGGACAGGGGGGCCCTAATTCACCCCTCCACTTT. It encodes CASSEPGQGGPNSPLHF. The genes are TRBV27 and TRBJ1-6, with 10 bases identical to TRBD1. The CDR3 runs to 17 residues. Trimming removed 5 bases from V and 6 bases from J; junction bases left unmatched: 10. Germline V gives CDR1 MNHEY, CDR2 SMNVEV (reference sequence).

Here the CDR3 reads CASSLAGTGANNEQFF. The CDR3 region has the DNA TGCGCCAGCAGCTTGGCCGGGACAGGGGCCAACAATGAGCAGTTCTTC. This chain joins TRBV5-1 and TRBJ2-1; 10 bases match TRBD1. This CDR3 is built from 16 residues. Trimming at V came to 0 bases and at J to 5 bases, leaving 5 bases not matched to a gene. Germline V gene lookup returns CDR1 SGHRS and CDR2 YFSETQ. Looking up the rest from reference TRBV5-1 and TRBJ2-1 gives the full variable domain: KAGVTQTPRYLIKTRGQQVTLSCSPISGHRSVSWYQQTPGQGLQFLFEYFSETQRNKGNFPGRFSGRQFSNSRSEMNVSTLELGDSALYLCASSLAGTGANNEQFFGPGTRLTVL.

The gene calls are TRBV2 and TRBJ2-5; weak D call: TRBD1 (6 bases). With 7 bases removed from V and 2 bases from J, the gap between germline ends came to 11 bases. This CDR3 comprises 13 residues. Per the germline V gene, CDR1 is SNHLY and CDR2 is FYNNEI. Written as DNA, the CDR3 is TGTGCCAGCACACAGGGAGAGCAAGAGACCCAGTACTTC. It yields the protein CASTQGEQETQYF.

This clone was detected once. Here the CDR3 DNA reads TGTGCCAGCGGAGGGGGTCCCAAAAACATTCAGTACTTC. Translated: CASGGGPKNIQYF. The chain couples TRBV9 to TRBJ2-4, with D perhaps given as TRBD1 or TRBD2 (6 bases each). This CDR3 has 13 amino acids. Germline V gene lookup returns CDR1 SGDLS and CDR2 YYNGEE. With 7 bases removed from V and 2 bases from J, the gap between germline ends came to 10 bases.

This chain uses TRBV19 with TRBJ2-2; TRBD1 aligns across 11 bases. CDR1 and CDR2 (germline): LNHDA, SQIVND (reference sequence). V dropped 3 bases and J dropped 7; count of bases not matched to a gene: 4. The CDR3 consists of 15 residues. CDR3 protein: CASSIGTGGNGELFF. CDR3 sequence (DNA): TGTGCCAGTAGTATCGGGACAGGGGGGAACGGGGAGCTGTTTTTT.

The chain joins TRBV6-2 or TRBV6-3 to TRBJ1-5, with D possibly TRBD1 on 6 matching bases. The CDR3 sequence is 15 residues long. The ends were cut back, 6 bases at V and 2 bases at J, with 14 bases in the middle. Germline CDR1 MNHEY, CDR2 SVGEGT. CDR3 bases: TGTGCCAGCAGCCGGGACATCTCGGGCAATCAGCCCCAGCATTTT. This gives the protein CASSRDISGNQPQHF.

The rearrangement links TRBV2 to TRBJ2-1; 7 bases align to TRBD1. Trimming took 5 bases from V and 0 from J; bases not matched to a gene: 7. Germline CDR1 SNHLY, CDR2 FYNNEI. CDR3 length: 16 amino acids. CDR3 nucleotide sequence: TGTGCCAGCAGTTTAAGCCGGGACAGCTCCTACAATGAGCAGTTCTTC. Translating it yields CASSLSRDSSYNEQFF.

This clone has at least ten counts. The chain is built from TRBV6-1 and TRBJ1-2; 8 nucleotides agree with TRBD1. V shed 0 bases and J 8 bases; nucleotides not matched to a gene: 8. Germline-derived CDR1 and CDR2 are MNHNS and SASEGT. This CDR3 is 15 amino acids long. The CDR3 DNA reads TGTGCCAGCAGTGAAGCCGCGGACAGGGCCGACGGCTACACCTTC. Protein product: CASSEAADRADGYTF.

The V gene is TRBV24-1, the J gene TRBJ1-1; D unclear. With 3 bases removed from V and 8 bases from J, the gap between germline ends came to 0 bases. Germline lookup yields CDR1 KGHDR and CDR2 SFDVKD. This CDR3 contains 9 residues. In DNA, the CDR3 is TGTGCCACCAGTGATGAAGCTTTCTTT. Amino acid sequence: CATSDEAFF.

The chain recombines TRBV14 with TRBJ1-5; D is ambiguous. This CDR3 spans 14 amino acids. Germline loops: CDR1 SGHDN, CDR2 FVKESK. With 2 bases removed from V and 4 bases from J, the gap between germline ends came to 9 bases. In DNA form, the CDR3 reads TGTGCCAGCAGCCAATTGGGCCTGAATCAGCCCCAGCATTTT. It codes for CASSQLGLNQPQHF.

This chain links TRBV19 with TRBJ1-2; 7 bases are shared with TRBD1. CDR1 and CDR2 from the germline V gene are LNHDA and SQIVND (reference sequence). This CDR3 has 13 residues. V shed 3 bases and J 5 bases; nucleotides not matched to a gene: 3. CDR3: CASSIDREYGYTF. CDR3 nucleotides: TGTGCCAGTAGTATTGACAGGGAATATGGCTACACCTTC. The full variable domain, in which reference TRBV19 and TRBJ1-2 provide the parts outside the CDR3, is DGGITQSPKYLFRKEGQNVTLSCEQNLNHDAMYWYRQDPGQGLRLIYYSQIVNDFQKGDIAEGYSVSREKKESFPLTVTSAQKNPTAFYLCASSIDREYGYTFGSGTRLTVV.

This clone was recorded only once. The chain couples TRBV7-8 to TRBJ2-7, with a possible D match to TRBD2 (5 bases). The V end lost 2 bases, the J end lost 0 bases, and 11 bases lay between the germline ends. Per the germline V gene, CDR1 is SGHVS and CDR2 is FQNEAQ. This CDR3 contains 15 residues. CDR3 amino acids: CASSLSGLRSYEQYF. The CDR3 DNA is TGTGCCAGCAGCTTAAGCGGACTCCGCTCCTACGAGCAGTACTTC.

The rearrangement uses TRBV10-1 and TRBJ2-7, with D possibly TRBD2 on 6 matching bases. The CDR3 is 14 amino acids. V shed 3 bases and J shed 6 bases, with 15 bases lying between them. From germline, CDR1 is WNHNN and CDR2 SYGVQD (reference sequence). The CDR3 DNA reads TGCGCCAGCAGTGAATTGGGAGGTAAAGGCGAGCAGTACTTC. This translates into CASSELGGKGEQYF.

The sample holds one count of this clone. The chain carries TRBV9 and TRBJ1-2; no firm D call. Trimming pared 4 bases from V and 5 bases from J, leaving 18 bases between. Germline-derived CDR1 and CDR2 are SGDLS and YYNGEE. This CDR3 is 15 amino acids long. CDR3 nucleotides: TGTGCCAGCAGCCCAAGCTCGGGTGGAGGGTATGGCTACACCTTC. Translated, it gives CASSPSSGGGYGYTF. The full variable domain, completed using reference TRBV9 and TRBJ1-2, is DSGVTQTPKHLITATGQRVTLRCSPRSGDLSVYWYQQSLDQGLQFLIQYYNGEERAKGNILERFSAQQFPDLHSELNLSSLELGDSALYFCASSPSSGGGYGYTFGSGTRLTVV.

The chain recombines TRBV5-1 with TRBJ1-1; no reliable D call. Germline V gene lookup returns CDR1 SGHRS and CDR2 YFSETQ. Trimming pared 0 bases from V and 3 bases from J, leaving 9 bases between. The length of the CDR3 is 14 residues. The CDR3 region is CASSLEGSYTEAFF. The DNA for the CDR3 is TGCGCCAGCAGCTTGGAGGGATCTTACACTGAAGCTTTCTTT.

The V gene is TRBV19, the J gene TRBJ2-7, with 8 bases lining up with TRBD1. Trimming took 3 bases from V and 6 from J; bases not matched to a gene: 7. CDR1 and CDR2 (germline): LNHDA, SQIVND (reference sequence). The CDR3 runs 14 residues. The CDR3 here is CASSIKDRGSEQYF. CDR3 nucleotide sequence: TGTGCCAGTAGTATCAAAGACAGGGGTTCCGAGCAGTACTTC.